Below are 17 T cell receptor beta chains sequenced from a single sample in a study of CDR3 diversity in severe acne. TCRdb redid the calling of the PCR reads with MiXCR, one entry per CDR3 protein. Seen here are some 84,000 distinct CDR3 sequences, under 60% observed once, and the top ten hold around 15%. What was sequenced was blood. These receptors were obtained from a male donor in good health, without acne.

This rearrangement joins TRBV2 to TRBJ1-1; D unclear. Germline V CDR1 and CDR2: SNHLY, FYNNEI. CDR3 length equals 13 residues. V gave up 9 bases and J gave up 8 bases, with 19 bases separating them. As DNA, the CDR3 is TGTGCCAGTTGCTTGGCTTATGGAACGGAAGCTTTCTTT. Translated, it gives CASCLAYGTEAFF. The complete variable domain, with remaining parts taken from reference TRBV2 and TRBJ1-1, reads EPEVTQTPSHQVTQMGQEVILRCVPISNHLYFYWYRQILGQKVEFLVSFYNNEISEKSEIFDDQFSVERPDGSNFTLKIRSTKLEDSAMYFCASCLAYGTEAFFGQGTRLTVV.

The chain is built from TRBV20-1 and TRBJ2-5; perhaps TRBD1 as D (6 bases). The V gene lost 6 bases and the J gene lost 5 bases, with 16 bases spanning the gap. The CDR3 consists of 13 residues. Germline loops: CDR1 DFQATT, CDR2 SNEGSKA (reference sequence). CDR3 sequence reads: CSAPTGLRETQYF. Written as DNA, the CDR3 is TGCAGTGCCCCGACAGGACTTCGCGAGACCCAGTACTTC.

This clonotype was counted at least ten times. The V gene is TRBV27, the J gene TRBJ2-1; no clear D. V lost 5 bases and J lost 4, with 9 bases in between. The CDR3 spans 13 residues. Germline V gene sequence: CDR1 MNHEY, CDR2 SMNVEV (reference sequence). The CDR3 reads CASSIGPYNEQFF. DNA of the CDR3: TGTGCCAGCAGTATCGGGCCGTACAATGAGCAGTTCTTC.

The V and J genes are TRBV13 and TRBJ2-2, with 12 bases fitting TRBD2. CDR3 length: 16 residues. V trimming: 0 bases; J trimming: 6 bases; junction bases outside the gene matches: 2. Germline CDR1 reads PRHDT; CDR2 reads FYEKMQ (reference sequence). CDR3 nucleotides: TGTGCCAGCAGCTTAGGGCCTAGCGGGGGGGCCGGGGAGCTGTTTTTT. This sequence encodes CASSLGPSGGAGELFF.

This clonotype was seen many times. This rearrangement joins TRBV6-5 to TRBJ2-6; TRBD1 matches 7 bases. The CDR3 consists of 17 residues. CDR1 MNHEY and CDR2 SVGAGI come from the germline V gene. V gave up 2 bases and J gave up 1 base; unmatched junction bases: 5. In DNA, the CDR3 is TGTGCCAGCAGTTACAAGGGGGCGAGGTCTGGGGCCAACGTCCTGACTTTC. Translation: CASSYKGARSGANVLTF.

The chain is built from TRBV2 and TRBJ2-5; the D call may be TRBD1 or TRBD2 (6 bases each). The end of the DNA is better explained by TRBJ2-7, so the J call may be wrong. Germline-derived CDR1 and CDR2 are SNHLY and FYNNEI. The CDR3 spans 15 residues. CDR3 DNA sequence: TGTGCCAGCAGACCAGTAGGGGGGAGATCCTACGAGCAGTACTTC. Its protein product is CASRPVGGRSYEQYF.

This sequence joins TRBV6-5 and TRBJ2-5, with D possibly matching TRBD2 (6 bases). Per the germline V gene, CDR1 is MNHEY and CDR2 is SVGAGI. The CDR3 has 14 residues. Trimming left V 0 bases short and J 2 bases short, with 7 bases between. Here the CDR3 reads CASSYSGTQETQYF. For the CDR3, the DNA is TGTGCCAGCAGTTACTCAGGGACTCAAGAGACCCAGTACTTC.

This rearrangement joins TRBV11-3 to TRBJ1-2, with D unclear. This CDR3 contains 11 residues. Germline V gives CDR1 SGHNT, CDR2 YENEEA. With 5 bases removed from V and 8 bases from J, the gap between germline ends came to 9 bases. The CDR3 loop is CASSKGYGYTF. The CDR3 coding sequence is TGTGCCAGCAGCAAGGGCTACGGCTACACCTTC.

The V call is TRBV2, the J call TRBJ1-6; perhaps TRBD1 as D (5 bases). CDR3 length equals 13 residues. Deletions cut 4 bases from V and 7 bases from J, with 8 bases between. Germline V lookup: CDR1 SNHLY, CDR2 FYNNEI. The CDR3 loop is CASSGSGNSPLHF. Written as DNA, the CDR3 is TGTGCCAGCAGTGGTTCAGGGAATTCACCCCTCCACTTT. The whole variable domain, remainder taken from reference TRBV2 and TRBJ1-6, is EPEVTQTPSHQVTQMGQEVILRCVPISNHLYFYWYRQILGQKVEFLVSFYNNEISEKSEIFDDQFSVERPDGSNFTLKIRSTKLEDSAMYFCASSGSGNSPLHFGNGTRLTVT.

The chain has TRBV9 and TRBJ2-7; D gene unclear. The V end was cut by 1 base, the J end by 4 bases, with 15 bases between. CDR1 is SGDLS, CDR2 YYNGEE, per germline. CDR3 length equals 15 residues. CDR3 protein: CASSVQPTISYEQYF. Written as DNA, the CDR3 is TGTGCCAGCAGCGTACAACCCACCATCTCTTACGAGCAGTACTTC.

This clonotype was observed a single time. The chain has TRBV12-3 or TRBV12-4 and TRBJ2-2; TRBD2 aligns across 8 bases. With V trimmed by 8 bases and J by 4 bases, 12 bases remained unmatched. The CDR3 runs to 16 residues. In DNA form, the CDR3 reads TGTGCCAGCCGGTTGGGGGGACTAGGAATCACCGGGGAGCTGTTTTTT. It is translated as CASRLGGLGITGELFF.

This clonotype was observed at least ten times. The chain couples TRBV6-6 to TRBJ1-1; D call uncertain. CDR3 length equals 17 residues. In germline, CDR1 is MNHNY, CDR2 SVGAGI (reference sequence). The V end lost 7 bases, the J end lost 3 bases, and 24 bases lay between the germline ends. The CDR3 protein is CASMGIEREGSYTEAFF. The CDR3 coding sequence is TGTGCCAGCATGGGTATCGAGAGGGAGGGCTCGTACACTGAAGCTTTCTTT.

The chain links TRBV19 to TRBJ2-7; perhaps TRBD2 as D (6 bases). The germline CDR1 and CDR2 sequences are LNHDA and SQIVND (reference sequence). The CDR3 has 15 amino acids. Trimming removed 3 bases from V and 5 bases from J, with 17 bases in between. This chain's CDR3 is CASSMFRGGGNEQYF. DNA of the CDR3: TGTGCCAGTAGTATGTTCCGGGGCGGCGGGAACGAGCAGTACTTC.

A note on this clonotype: One end of the junction fails to match germline, which may point to a read error. The J gene is TRBJ1-2, the V gene TRBV10-3; D unresolved. CDR3 length equals 13 residues. CDR1 is ENHRY and CDR2 is SYGVKD in the germline V gene. CDR3 nucleotide sequence: TGTGCCATCGGTGAGTCATCAGTATATGGCTACACCTTC. It specifies CAIGESSVYGYTF.

V usage is TRBV5-6 and J usage is TRBJ1-3; D gene ambiguous. Germline CDR1 SGHDT, CDR2 YYEEEE. This CDR3 spans 22 amino acids. V lost 0 bases and J 0 bases, leaving 28 bases between the germline ends. The chain's CDR3 is CASSLGWQNLTSSTSSGNTIYF. DNA for the CDR3: TGTGCCAGCAGCTTGGGTTGGCAGAACCTTACGAGCAGTACTTCCTCTGGAAACACCATATATTTT.

This clonotype has more than one count but fewer than ten. V is TRBV2 and J is TRBJ1-4, with D maybe TRBD1 (6 bases). CDR3 length: 15 amino acids. V dropped 4 bases and J dropped 0 bases, with 9 bases sitting between them. CDR1 and CDR2 (germline): SNHLY, FYNNEI. CDR3 DNA: TGTGCCAGCAGTGTACAGGGAGCAACTAATGAAAAACTGTTTTTT. Its translation: CASSVQGATNEKLFF.

This clonotype was detected only a few times. The CDR3 region is CSARRLAGSPYNEQFF. The CDR3 coding sequence is TGCAGTGCTCGTCGACTAGCGGGGTCTCCCTACAATGAGCAGTTCTTC. The V call is TRBV20-1, the J call TRBJ2-1; TRBD2 agrees at 11 bases. This CDR3 has 16 residues. Germline values: CDR1 DFQATT, CDR2 SNEGSKA (reference sequence). Trimming at V came to 5 bases and at J to 2 bases, leaving 8 bases not matched to a gene.